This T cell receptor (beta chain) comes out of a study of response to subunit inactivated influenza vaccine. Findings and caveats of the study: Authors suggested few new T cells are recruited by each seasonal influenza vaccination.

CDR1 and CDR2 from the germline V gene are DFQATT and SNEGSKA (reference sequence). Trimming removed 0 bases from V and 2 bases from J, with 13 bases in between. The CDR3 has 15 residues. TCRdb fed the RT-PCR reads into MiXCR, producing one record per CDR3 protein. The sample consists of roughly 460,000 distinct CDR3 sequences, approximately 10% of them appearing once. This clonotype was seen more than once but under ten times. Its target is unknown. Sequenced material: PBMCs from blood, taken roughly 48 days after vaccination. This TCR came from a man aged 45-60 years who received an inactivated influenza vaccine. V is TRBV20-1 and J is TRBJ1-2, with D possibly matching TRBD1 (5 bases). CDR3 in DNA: TGCAGTGCTAGAGATCAATCAAAGGGGAACTATGGCTACACCTTC. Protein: CSARDQSKGNYGYTF.